Each of the 3 T cell receptor beta chains below was sequenced from the same sample in a study of cytomegalovirus exposure and HLA in healthy donors. In the PCR, 60 Vbeta and 13 Jbeta primers were used. Measured with immunoSEQ multiplex PCR; TCRdb has only the in-frame clones, and not every one. The data show 180,000 or so clones, around 85% seen once. Sequenced sample: PBMCs. These receptors all come from a man aged 18 to 29 in good health and CMV-seropositive.

This clone was recorded only once. At one boundary the junction diverges from the germline segment, which might be a read error. The CDR3 sequence: CASSPPGDRGSGEQYF. The CDR3 region has the DNA TGTGCCAGCTCGCCACCAGGTGACAGGGGGTCTGGGGAGCAGTACTTC. The rearrangement links TRBV18 to TRBJ2-7; 9 bases match TRBD1. The CDR3 contains 16 residues. Germline-derived CDR1 and CDR2 are KGHSH and LQKENI.

DNA of the CDR3: TGTGCCAGCGGGACTAGCGCGACTTACGAGCAGTACTTC. Translation gives CASGTSATYEQYF. The gene calls are TRBV7-2 and TRBJ2-5; 10 positions agree with TRBD2. The J call may not be correct, given that the DNA end is closer to TRBJ2-7. Per the germline V gene, CDR1 is SGHTA and CDR2 is FQGNSA. The CDR3 is 13 residues long.

The J gene is TRBJ1-1, the V gene TRBV19; no reliable D call. Germline V gene sequence: CDR1 LNHDA, CDR2 SQIVND (reference sequence). V was shortened by 7 bases and J by 5 bases, with 11 bases between the two germline ends. The CDR3 runs to 12 residues. The CDR3 spells CASKFEGTEAFF. As DNA, the CDR3 is TGTGCCAGTAAGTTCGAGGGTACTGAAGCTTTCTTT.